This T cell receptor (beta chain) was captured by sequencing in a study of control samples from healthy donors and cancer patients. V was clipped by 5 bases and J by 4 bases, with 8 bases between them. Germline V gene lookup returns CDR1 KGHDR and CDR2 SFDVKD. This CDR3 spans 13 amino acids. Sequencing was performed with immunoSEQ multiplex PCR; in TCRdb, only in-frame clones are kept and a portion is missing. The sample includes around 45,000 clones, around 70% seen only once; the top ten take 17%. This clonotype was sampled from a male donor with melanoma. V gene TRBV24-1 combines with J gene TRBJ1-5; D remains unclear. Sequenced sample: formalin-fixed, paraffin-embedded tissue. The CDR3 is CATSVAGNQPQHF. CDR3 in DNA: TGTGCCACCAGTGTCGCGGGAAATCAGCCCCAGCATTTT.